The source of this T cell receptor beta chain is a study of T-cell reconstitution after alpha-beta-depleted transplantation in children. This clonotype was seen a few times. Its antigen is unidentified. The junction and the germline gene differ at one end; a read error may be behind it. Regarding the study as a whole: When one year had passed after transplant, most T-cell counts and diversity came from newly produced T cells. Reportedly, alpha-beta T cells present about two months post-transplant originated from several hundred expanded clones of graft origin. Surviving thymic progenitors and recipient T cells were the source of high TCRbeta diversity at day 60 in some patients.

The CDR3 consists of 14 residues. The TCRbeta library incorporated unique molecular identifiers. TCRdb re-derived calls from the PCR reads in MiXCR, one entry per CDR3 protein. The data hold roughly 340,000 distinct CDR3 sequences, with around 15% observed a single time. This receptor was identified in a male patient under 10 years old who had a stem cell transplant for acute lymphoblastic leukemia, so the T cells may come from the graft donor. This chain uses TRBV12-3 or TRBV12-4 with TRBJ2-7; 11 nucleotides agree with TRBD2. The sequences come from PBMCs, mostly from graft donor cells, collected 360 days after TCRalphabeta/CD19-depleted stem cell transplant. CDR3 sequence: CASSIAGGPWEQYF. CDR3 nucleotides: TGTGCCAGCAGTATAGCGGGAGGGCCGTGGGAGCAGTACTTC.